The rows below give T cell receptor beta chains drawn from one sample of a study of blood T cell repertoires in COVID-19. Data came from immunoSEQ multiplex PCR; TCRdb stores just in-frame clones and leaves some out. The table includes about 250,000 clones, around nine tenths detected once. The material sequenced was PBMCs or T cells enriched from blood (not recorded which). These receptors were taken from a woman in her 30s with acute COVID-19. Each CDR3 is given with its conserved first and last residue. The D gene is left open where the match is weak. Rows give clone size only sometimes, using once, few, many, or a class for an expanded clone.

d_call	v_call	j_call	clone_size	cdr3_aa	cdr3_nt
.	TRBV7-2	TRBJ1-6	.	CASSFHGGRNNSPLHF	TGTGCCAGCAGCTTCCACGGGGGACGGAATAATTCACCCCTCCACTTT
TRBD1	TRBV5-6	TRBJ1-6	.	CASSFTGAYNSPLHF	TGTGCCAGCAGCTTCACAGGGGCCTATAATTCACCCCTCCACTTT
.	TRBV7-9	TRBJ2-3	few	CASSSTGLGTDTQYF	TGTGCCAGCAGCTCAACGGGACTCGGCACAGATACGCAGTATTTT
TRBD1	TRBV28	TRBJ2-1	.	CASSLRQGARGNEQFF	TGTGCCAGCAGTTTACGGCAGGGGGCCCGGGGCAATGAGCAGTTCTTC
.	TRBV7-3	TRBJ2-2	.	CASSLGGNTGELFF	TGTGCCAGCAGCTTGGGGGGTAACACCGGGGAGCTGTTTTTT
TRBD1	TRBV5-5	TRBJ1-5	.	CASSLRGDRANQPQHF	TGTGCCAGCAGCTTGAGGGGGGACAGGGCCAATCAGCCCCAGCATTTT
TRBD2	TRBV6-5	TRBJ2-4	.	CASSYSLGGGKNIQYF	TGTGCCAGCAGTTACTCGTTGGGGGGGGGCAAAAACATTCAGTACTTC
TRBD2	TRBV27	TRBJ2-1	.	CASRLAGTYNEQFF	TGTGCCAGCAGACTAGCGGGGACCTACAATGAGCAGTTCTTC
TRBD1	TRBV3-1/TRBV3-2	TRBJ2-4	.	CASSQAGTANFNIQYF	TGTGCCAGCAGCCAAGCCGGGACAGCGAACTTTAACATTCAGTACTTC
.	TRBV27	TRBJ1-2	.	CASSPARVGGYTF	TGTGCCAGCAGTCCTGCCAGGGTCGGGGGCTACACCTTC
TRBD1	TRBV15	TRBJ1-1	.	CATSPDRRAEAFF	TGTGCCACCAGTCCGGACAGGAGGGCTGAAGCTTTCTTT
TRBD1	TRBV30	TRBJ1-2	.	CAWEPGQGWSGYTF	TGTGCCTGGGAACCGGGACAGGGTTGGAGTGGCTACACCTTC
TRBD1	TRBV6-6	TRBJ1-6	.	CASSPGTGNSYNSPLHF	TGTGCCAGCAGTCCCGGGACAGGAAACTCCTATAATTCACCCCTCCACTTT
.	TRBV12-3/TRBV12-4	TRBJ1-1	.	CASSSVRNTEAFF	TGTGCCAGCAGTTCGGTTCGGAACACTGAAGCTTTCTTT
.	TRBV7-8	TRBJ2-7	.	CASSLAYREPYEQYF	TGTGCCAGCAGCTTAGCCTACAGGGAGCCCTACGAGCAGTACTTC
TRBD2	TRBV7-8	TRBJ2-7	few	CASSSSGGTTYEQYF	TGTGCCAGCAGCTCTAGCGGGGGGACTACCTACGAGCAGTACTTC
.	TRBV11-3	TRBJ2-1	.	CASSLRESSYNEQFF	TGTGCCAGCAGCTTACGGGAAAGCTCCTACAATGAGCAGTTCTTC
.	TRBV7-2	TRBJ1-3	.	CASSLTTGSGNTIYF	TGTGCCAGCAGCTTAACGACAGGCTCTGGAAACACCATATATTTT
.	TRBV14	TRBJ1-6	once	CASSQVANNSPLHF	TGTGCCAGCTCACAGGTGGCCAATAATTCACCCCTCCACTTT
.	TRBV5-5	TRBJ2-1	.	CASSFESSYNEQFF	TGTGCCAGCAGCTTCGAGAGCTCCTACAATGAGCAGTTCTTC
TRBD1	TRBV7-2	TRBJ1-6	.	CASSFRQGRGPLHF	TGTGCCAGCAGCTTTCGACAGGGTAGGGGACCCCTCCACTTT
TRBD2	TRBV6-6	TRBJ2-7	.	CASIALGSGPGGLYF	TGTGCCAGCATCGCGTTGGGAAGCGGGCCGGGGGGTCTGTACTTC
TRBD2	TRBV11-3	TRBJ2-7	.	CASSLERGGGDYEQYF	TGTGCCAGCAGCTTAGAGAGGGGCGGGGGTGACTACGAGCAGTACTTC
TRBD2	TRBV29-1	TRBJ2-1	once	CSVESGLRRGNEQFF	TGCAGCGTTGAGTCAGGTCTTCGGCGGGGGAATGAGCAGTTCTTC
TRBD1	TRBV10-3	TRBJ1-1	.	CAISESWGQGKTGGEAFF	TGTGCCATCAGTGAGTCGTGGGGACAGGGTAAAACTGGGGGTGAAGCTTTCTTT
TRBD1	TRBV11-2	TRBJ1-2	.	CASSTPRDRGPRGYTF	TGTGCCAGCAGTACCCCCCGGGACAGGGGACCGAGAGGCTACACCTTC
TRBD1	TRBV2	TRBJ2-5	.	CASSEAETGFETQYF	TGTGCCAGCAGTGAAGCCGAGACAGGGTTTGAGACCCAGTACTTC
.	TRBV9	TRBJ1-2	.	CASSVTIRGGGYTF	TGTGCCAGCAGCGTAACAATACGGGGAGGCGGCTACACCTTC
.	TRBV27	TRBJ2-7	.	CASSQSGSSPYEQYF	TGTGCCAGCAGTCAGTCCGGGTCCTCCCCCTACGAGCAGTACTTC
.	TRBV7-2	TRBJ1-1	.	CASSLRRGKVTEAFF	TGTGCCAGCAGCTTACGAAGGGGCAAGGTCACTGAAGCTTTCTTT
.	TRBV4-3	TRBJ1-6	.	CASSQAQGNSYNSPLHF	TGCGCCAGCAGCCAAGCCCAGGGGAACTCCTATAATTCACCCCTCCACTTT
.	TRBV4-1	TRBJ2-1	.	CASSPRILQGLRQFF	TGCGCCAGCAGCCCAAGAATTTTACAGGGTCTAAGGCAGTTCTTC
.	TRBV28	TRBJ1-4	.	CASSLWTVNEKLFF	TGTGCCAGCAGTTTATGGACAGTTAATGAAAAACTGTTTTTT
.	TRBV5-5	TRBJ1-1	once	CASKTPGGMNTEAFF	TGTGCCAGCAAAACACCGGGAGGGATGAACACTGAAGCTTTCTTT
TRBD1	TRBV7-3	TRBJ2-2	.	CASSPTGATGELFF	TGTGCCAGCAGCCCCACAGGGGCCACCGGGGAGCTGTTTTTT
TRBD1	TRBV10-2	TRBJ1-2	.	CASSRGTEGGYTF	TGCGCCAGCAGTAGAGGGACAGAGGGTGGCTACACCTTC
TRBD1	TRBV15	TRBJ1-2	.	CATSRDRGWDRDGYTF	TGTGCCACCAGCAGAGATAGAGGATGGGACAGAGATGGCTACACCTTC
.	TRBV19	TRBJ1-1	few	CASSISPWSTEAFF	TGTGCCAGTAGTATTTCACCGTGGAGCACTGAAGCTTTCTTT
TRBD1	TRBV5-1	TRBJ2-5	.	CASSLEGAMGETQYF	TGCGCCAGCAGCTTGGAGGGGGCCATGGGAGAGACCCAGTACTTC
.	TRBV2	TRBJ1-1	.	CASSENRRGTEAFF	TGTGCCAGCAGTGAAAACAGGAGGGGAACTGAAGCTTTCTTT
.	TRBV6-5	TRBJ1-2	once	CASADEGLGYYGYTF	TGTGCCAGCGCGGATGAAGGACTGGGGTACTATGGCTACACCTTC
.	TRBV20-1	TRBJ1-2	.	CSAVRGGGYTF	TGCAGTGCCGTACGAGGGGGTGGCTACACCTTC
TRBD2	TRBV4-1	TRBJ2-3	.	CASSQDWGATSGPQYF	TGCGCCAGCAGCCAAGATTGGGGGGCAACTAGCGGACCGCAGTATTTT
TRBD2	TRBV6-5	TRBJ2-3	.	CASSTSGRWSDTQYF	TGTGCCAGCTCGACTAGCGGGCGGTGGTCAGATACGCAGTATTTT
.	TRBV7-6	TRBJ2-2	.	CASSFETSGELFF	TGTGCCAGCAGCTTTGAGACATCCGGGGAGCTGTTTTTT
.	TRBV7-9	TRBJ1-2	.	CASSLAPNRQAEGGYTF	TGTGCCAGCAGCTTAGCCCCAAACCGACAGGCCGAAGGTGGCTACACCTTC
TRBD1	TRBV7-9	TRBJ2-5	.	CASSSGQGETQYF	TGTGCCAGCAGCTCAGGACAGGGGGAGACCCAGTACTTC
TRBD1	TRBV6-5	TRBJ1-1	.	CASSFRGQGTEAFF	TGTGCCAGCAGTTTCAGGGGGCAGGGCACTGAAGCTTTCTTT
TRBD1	TRBV10-3	TRBJ1-4	.	CAISEGQGVGNEKLFF	TGTGCCATCAGTGAGGGACAGGGTGTGGGTAATGAAAAACTGTTTTTT
.	TRBV13	TRBJ2-7	once	CASSSSGDGYEQYF	TGTGCCAGCAGCAGCAGCGGAGATGGCTACGAGCAGTACTTC
.	TRBV6-5	TRBJ1-2	.	CASRKTGLSDYGYTF	TGTGCCAGCAGGAAAACAGGGTTATCCGACTATGGCTACACCTTC
TRBD1	TRBV5-1	TRBJ2-7	.	CASSAGQGARGEQYF	TGCGCCAGCAGCGCGGGGCAGGGGGCCAGGGGAGAGCAGTACTTC
.	TRBV5-8	TRBJ1-2	.	CASSRTGNYGYTF	TGTGCCAGCAGCAGAACAGGGAACTATGGCTACACCTTC
TRBD2	TRBV10-1	TRBJ2-3	.	CASRSGGEDTQYF	TGCGCCAGCAGATCGGGAGGAGAAGATACGCAGTATTTT
TRBD1	TRBV2	TRBJ1-2	.	CASRGGGRSHGYTF	TGTGCCAGCAGAGGAGGGGGCCGGTCCCATGGCTACACCTTC
TRBD2	TRBV7-2	TRBJ2-5	.	CASSLNGGAGETQYF	TGTGCCAGCAGCTTAAACGGGGGGGCCGGGGAGACCCAGTACTTC